Shown below are 16 T cell receptor beta chains from a single sample sequenced in a study of T-cell reconstitution after alpha-beta-depleted transplantation in children. Researchers prepared the TCRbeta library using unique molecular identifiers, the study reports. TCRdb re-derived calls from the PCR reads in MiXCR, one entry per CDR3 protein. Of 100,000 or so distinct CDR3 sequences in the sample, less than 15% were seen once. The source was PBMCs from the stem cell graft donor, collected from the stem cell graft. Receptors were obtained from a human donor who donated a stem cell graft to a child with inherited bone marrow failure.

The V call is TRBV4-1, the J call TRBJ2-5; 13 bases are a match to TRBD2. Germline V gene data show CDR1 as MGHRA and CDR2 as YSYEKL. The CDR3 runs to 17 residues. V shed 5 bases and J 2 bases; nucleotides not matched to a gene: 8. The CDR3 region is CASSRRLAGGLQETQYF. The CDR3 bases are TGCGCCAGCAGCAGACGACTAGCGGGGGGTCTACAAGAGACCCAGTACTTC.

Many counts were recorded for this clonotype. V is TRBV24-1 and J is TRBJ2-3; 11 bases match TRBD2. After removal of 3 bases from V and 5 bases from J, the junction contained 6 bases not matched to a gene. Germline lookup yields CDR1 KGHDR and CDR2 SFDVKD. This CDR3 is built from 16 residues. The CDR3 DNA reads as TGTGCCACCAGTGATCTCGGGACTAGCGGTAGAGATACGCAGTATTTT. Amino acids: CATSDLGTSGRDTQYF.

This clonotype was found many times. The V and J genes are TRBV10-3 and TRBJ2-7; no reliable D call. Germline CDR1 ENHRY, CDR2 SYGVKD. This CDR3 is 13 amino acids long. V was clipped by 7 bases and J by 6 bases, with 16 bases between them. This chain's CDR3 is CAITETQGSEQYF. As DNA, the CDR3 is TGTGCCATCACCGAGACTCAAGGATCCGAGCAGTACTTC.

This clonotype has a count of ten or more. This chain joins TRBV5-1 and TRBJ1-3, with 8 bases that match TRBD1. The CDR3 loop spans 15 amino acids. Germline-derived CDR1 and CDR2 are SGHRS and YFSETQ. With V trimmed by 4 bases and J by 3 bases, 6 bases remained unmatched. This chain's CDR3 is CASSTGQGYGNTIYF. As DNA, the CDR3 is TGCGCCAGCAGCACTGGACAGGGATATGGAAACACCATATATTTT.

In this sample, this clonotype turned up many times. The gene calls are TRBV15 and TRBJ1-2; D call uncertain. This CDR3 spans 14 amino acids. Trimming took off 0 bases at V and 8 bases at J, with 13 bases between the two ends. Per germline, CDR1 LNHNV and CDR2 YYDKDF (reference sequence). This chain's CDR3 is CATSREKSDSGYTF. CDR3 DNA: TGTGCCACCAGCAGAGAGAAGTCCGACTCCGGCTACACCTTC.

The chain carries TRBV6-5 and TRBJ1-5, with TRBD1 matching over 7 bases. In germline, CDR1 is MNHEY, CDR2 SVGAGI. This CDR3 is built from 16 residues. V dropped 6 bases and J dropped 2; count of bases not matched to a gene: 10. The CDR3 DNA reads as TGTGCCAGCAGCCACGACAGGGCTATCGGCAATCAGCCCCAGCATTTT. Protein: CASSHDRAIGNQPQHF.

Ten or more counts support this clonotype. The V and J genes are TRBV5-1 and TRBJ2-2; 7 bases are a match to TRBD1. The CDR3 runs 15 residues. Looked up from germline, CDR1 is SGHRS and CDR2 is YFSETQ. V trimming: 3 bases; J trimming: 1 base; junction bases outside the gene matches: 3. CDR3 nucleotides: TGCGCCAGCAGCTCGGACAGGCGGAACACCGGGGAGCTGTTTTTT. As protein: CASSSDRRNTGELFF.

This clonotype was seen at least ten times. This CDR3 reads CSARDLSRDEQFF. The CDR3 DNA sequence: TGCAGTGCTAGAGATCTTAGCAGGGATGAGCAGTTCTTC. The rearrangement uses TRBV20-1 and TRBJ2-1, with a tentative D call TRBD1 (5 bases). The CDR3 extends over 13 amino acids. Germline V lookup: CDR1 DFQATT, CDR2 SNEGSKA (reference sequence). Between the trimmed V and J ends, which lost 0 bases and 8 bases, there was a span of 11 bases.

In its sample, this clonotype was seen many times. J is TRBJ2-1 and V is TRBV27; D gene uncertain. This CDR3 region has 13 residues. V was shortened by 5 bases and J by 6 bases, with 11 bases between the two germline ends. Germline CDR1 is MNHEY and CDR2 is SMNVEV (reference sequence). CDR3 amino acids: CASSALVLNEQFF. Here the CDR3 DNA reads TGTGCCAGCAGTGCTCTAGTTCTCAATGAGCAGTTCTTC.

Only a few counts were recorded for this clonotype. V usage is TRBV6-5 and J usage is TRBJ2-1; 8 bases match TRBD2. With V trimmed by 5 bases and J by 9 bases, 3 bases remained unmatched. The CDR3 consists of 12 residues. CDR1 MNHEY and CDR2 SVGAGI come from the germline V gene. The CDR3 region has the DNA TGTGCCAGCAGTATAGCGGGAAGTGAGCAGTTCTTC. This gives the protein CASSIAGSEQFF.

This clonotype was recorded at least ten times. V is TRBV7-2 and J is TRBJ2-3; the D is unclear. V was trimmed by 5 bases and J by 1 base, leaving 13 bases between them. The germline V gene encodes CDR1 SGHTA and CDR2 FQGNSA. The CDR3 sequence is 15 residues long. The CDR3 protein is CASSPRNYRTDTQYF. Here the CDR3 DNA reads TGTGCCAGCAGCCCCCGTAACTACCGCACAGATACGCAGTATTTT.

The table lists this clonotype with many counts. This chain uses TRBV20-1 with TRBJ2-7, with 7 bases identical to TRBD1. This CDR3 contains 13 residues. J gave up 4 bases and V 4 bases, and 7 bases lay outside the gene matches. The germline V gene encodes CDR1 DFQATT and CDR2 SNEGSKA (reference sequence). As DNA, the CDR3 is TGCAGTGCTACCCGACAGGGATTATACGAGCAGTACTTC. Protein: CSATRQGLYEQYF.

The chain recombines TRBV4-3 with TRBJ1-4; D is unclear. CDR3 size: 17 residues. Trimming took off 4 bases at V and 0 bases at J, with 15 bases between the two ends. The germline CDR1 and CDR2 sequences are LGHNA and YSLEER. Here the CDR3 reads CASSPEPLTTTNEKLFF. For the CDR3, the DNA is TGCGCCAGCAGCCCCGAACCCTTGACAACAACTAATGAAAAACTGTTTTTT.

This clonotype was found many times. J is TRBJ2-7 and V is TRBV6-1; TRBD1 aligns across 12 bases. Germline V gene lookup returns CDR1 MNHNS and CDR2 SASEGT. The CDR3 has 18 amino acids. With 2 bases clipped from V and 3 bases from J, the junction kept 11 bases outside the gene matches. Written as DNA, the CDR3 is TGTGCCAGCAGTGAATCCGAAGGGACAGGGGGCCAGTTCTACGAGCAGTACTTC. Protein product: CASSESEGTGGQFYEQYF.

The chain couples TRBV7-9 to TRBJ2-4; D perhaps matches TRBD1 (6 bases). The ends were cut back, 5 bases at V and 12 bases at J, with 14 bases in the middle. The CDR3 length is 12 residues. Germline assignment: CDR1 SEHNR and CDR2 FQNEAQ (reference sequence). CDR3 protein: CASSLVRDTQYF. In DNA form, the CDR3 reads TGTGCCAGCAGCCTAGTCCGGGACACTCAGTACTTC. Full variable domain (remainder filled in from reference TRBV7-9 and TRBJ2-4): DTGVSQNPRHKITKRGQNVTFRCDPISEHNRLYWYRQTLGQGPEFLTYFQNEAQLEKSRLLSDRFSAERPKGSFSTLEIQRTEQGDSAMYLCASSLVRDTQYFGAGTRLSVL.

This clonotype was seen repeatedly, ten times or more. V is TRBV28 and J is TRBJ2-7; D is unclear. CDR3 length: 12 residues. Germline-derived CDR1 and CDR2 are MDHEN and SYDVKM. Trimming pared 6 bases from V and 6 bases from J, leaving 12 bases between. CDR3 DNA sequence: TGTGCCAGCAGCGTTGCCCTTTCCGAGCAGTACTTC. Translating it yields CASSVALSEQYF. The full variable domain, completed using reference TRBV28 and TRBJ2-7, is DVKVTQSSRYLVKRTGEKVFLECVQDMDHENMFWYRQDPGLGLRLIYFSYDVKMKEKGDIPEGYSVSREKKERFSLILESASTNQTSMYLCASSVALSEQYFGPGTRLTVT.